The rows below give T cell receptor beta chains drawn from one sample of a study of blood T cell repertoires in COVID-19. TCRdb's table, derived via immunoSEQ multiplex PCR, lists solely in-frame clones and lacks some. The sample consists of fewer than 350,000 clones, 70% to 90% of them appearing once. Sequenced sample: peripheral blood. Source of these receptors: a woman in her seventies with COVID-19, enrolled during active disease. Both conserved end residues are part of each CDR3. Fields, in order: clone size, D gene, V gene, J gene, CDR3 DNA, CDR3 protein. D genes are given only for firm matches. A row's size may be missing; if present it is once, few, many or a size class.

clone_size: .; d_call: .; v_call: TRBV27; j_call: TRBJ2-6; cdr3_nt: TGTGCCAGCAGCCCCGCCCCCCCACGAGGGACTGGGGCCAACGTCCTGACTTTC; cdr3_aa: CASSPAPPRGTGANVLTF
clone_size: .; d_call: .; v_call: TRBV18; j_call: TRBJ2-3; cdr3_nt: TGTGCCAGCTCACCTAGGGGAGATACGCAGTATTTT; cdr3_aa: CASSPRGDTQYF
clone_size: few; d_call: .; v_call: TRBV19; j_call: TRBJ1-2; cdr3_nt: TGTGCCAGTAGTCAATCGGCAGGGAAACCCTATGGCTACACCTTC; cdr3_aa: CASSQSAGKPYGYTF
clone_size: .; d_call: TRBD1; v_call: TRBV7-9; j_call: TRBJ2-7; cdr3_nt: TGTGCCAGCAGCTTCACCGGGACAGGGGGATACGAGCAGTACTTC; cdr3_aa: CASSFTGTGGYEQYF
clone_size: .; d_call: TRBD2; v_call: TRBV5-1; j_call: TRBJ2-1; cdr3_nt: TGCGCCAGCAGCTTGCTTGCGGGGGGGTACAATGAGCAGTTCTTC; cdr3_aa: CASSLLAGGYNEQFF
clone_size: once; d_call: .; v_call: TRBV5-4; j_call: TRBJ2-7; cdr3_nt: TGTGCCAGCAGCCGTCTCCCAACTGGTTACGAGCAGTACTTC; cdr3_aa: CASSRLPTGYEQYF
clone_size: .; d_call: TRBD2; v_call: TRBV7-9; j_call: TRBJ2-3; cdr3_nt: TGTGCCAGCAGCTTAAGGGTAGCGGGGGACACAGATACGCAGTATTTT; cdr3_aa: CASSLRVAGDTDTQYF
clone_size: .; d_call: TRBD1; v_call: TRBV5-8; j_call: TRBJ1-5; cdr3_nt: TGTGCCAGCAGCTTATACGGACAGGGGGCTTATCAGCCCCAGCATTTT; cdr3_aa: CASSLYGQGAYQPQHF
clone_size: .; d_call: TRBD1; v_call: TRBV11-2; j_call: TRBJ2-5; cdr3_nt: TGTGCCAGCAGCTTAGGGGGGACAGTTGGGGAGACCCAGTACTTC; cdr3_aa: CASSLGGTVGETQYF
clone_size: .; d_call: .; v_call: TRBV5-1; j_call: TRBJ1-1; cdr3_nt: TGCGCCACCCGAGGGGGGAACACTGAAGCTTTCTTT; cdr3_aa: CATRGGNTEAFF